These 17 T cell receptor beta chains originate from one sample sequenced in a study of post-analysis software for immune sequencing data. Overall study results and limits: Compared with controls, patients had more of about 5 TRBV segments, including TRBV5-6, TRBV5-1 and TRBV20-1.

Sequencing libraries made from TCR beta cDNA carried unique molecular identifiers. TCRdb re-called the PCR reads with MiXCR, one entry per CDR3 protein. The top ten hold roughly 4.5% of the sample, which has approximately 730,000 distinct CDR3 sequences, 35% to 55% seen once. For these receptors, no antigen is known. The sample was blood. The receptors derive from a girl between 5 and 17 years old with multiple sclerosis.

The chain couples TRBV20-1 to TRBJ2-5, with 8 bases fitting TRBD1. The CDR3 has 14 residues. V lost 3 bases to trimming and J lost 11 bases; unmatched junction nucleotides: 14. The V gene's germline CDR1 is DFQATT and CDR2 SNEGSKA (reference sequence). As DNA, the CDR3 is TGCAGTGCTAGTAAGGACAGGGCTGTCAGGGCGCAGTACTTC. Encoded protein: CSASKDRAVRAQYF.

V is TRBV7-9 and J is TRBJ1-4, with a tentative D call TRBD1 (5 bases). CDR3 length: 16 residues. V lost 1 base and J 8 bases, leaving 17 bases between the germline ends. Germline V gene sequence: CDR1 SEHNR, CDR2 FQNEAQ (reference sequence). The CDR3 region has the DNA TGTGCCAGCAGCTTAGAAGAGGTCAGGAGGGGCGAAAAACTGTTTTTT. Encoded protein: CASSLEEVRRGEKLFF.

The chain couples TRBV5-1 to TRBJ2-1; TRBD2 might be the D (6 bases). The germline V gene encodes CDR1 SGHRS and CDR2 YFSETQ. The CDR3 is 12 residues long. Between the trimmed V and J ends, which lost 3 bases and 10 bases, there was a span of 11 bases. DNA of the CDR3: TGCGCCAGCAGCTCTAGCGTCCACGAGCAGTTCTTC. This translates into CASSSSVHEQFF.

The V call is TRBV15, the J call TRBJ2-7, with D tentatively TRBD2 (6 bases). The V end was cut by 0 bases, the J end by 0 bases, with 6 bases between. The V gene's germline CDR1 is LNHNV and CDR2 YYDKDF (reference sequence). This CDR3 contains 14 residues. CDR3 bases: TGTGCCACCAGCAGAGACGGGAGCTCCTACGAGCAGTACTTC. This encodes CATSRDGSSYEQYF.

The chain carries TRBV12-3 or TRBV12-4 and TRBJ2-7; no definite D call. V was trimmed by 3 bases and J by 2 bases, leaving 8 bases between them. CDR3 size: 13 residues. The CDR3 spells CASSFGKAYEQYF. The CDR3 DNA sequence: TGTGCCAGCAGTTTTGGGAAAGCCTACGAGCAGTACTTC.

CDR3 sequence reads: CASRGLAVSYEQYF. As DNA, the CDR3 is TGTGCCAGCCGAGGACTAGCGGTCTCCTACGAGCAGTACTTC. The gene calls are TRBV21-1 and TRBJ2-5; the table gives TRBD2 as D, unverified against the DNA. The J call may be incorrect, as the DNA end agrees better with TRBJ2-7. TRBV21-1 counts as a pseudogene. CDR3 length: 14 amino acids.

Details on this clonotype: The junction does not match germline at one end; this may be a read error. This chain links TRBV10-1 with TRBJ1-5; TRBD1 matches at 9 bases. Germline-derived CDR1 and CDR2 are WNHNN and SYGVQD (reference sequence). CDR3 length equals 17 residues. For the CDR3, the DNA is TGCGCCAGCAGTAGACCCGGGACAGGGCCTAGCAATCAGCCCCGGCATTTT. Amino acids: CASSRPGTGPSNQPRHF.

The sample holds a few counts of this clonotype. This sequence joins TRBV7-2 and TRBJ2-5, with D possibly being TRBD2 (6 bases). The CDR3 runs to 14 residues. V lost 5 bases to trimming and J lost 1 base, with 11 bases between them. Germline CDR1 SGHTA, CDR2 FQGNSA. CDR3 amino acids: CASSASAFQETQYF. CDR3 sequence (DNA): TGTGCCAGCAGCGCTAGCGCCTTCCAAGAGACCCAGTACTTC.

This clonotype showed up just a few times. The V gene is TRBV7-9, the J gene TRBJ2-1; TRBD2 matches at 9 bases. This CDR3 has 16 amino acids. Germline values: CDR1 SEHNR, CDR2 FQNEAQ (reference sequence). V was clipped by 5 bases and J by 3 bases; unmatched bases: 8. CDR3 DNA: TGTGCCAGCAGCCCACTCAATAGCGGGGGCTACAATGAGCAGTTCTTC. Translated: CASSPLNSGGYNEQFF. The full variable domain, in which reference TRBV7-9 and TRBJ2-1 provide the parts outside the CDR3, is DTGVSQNPRHKITKRGQNVTFRCDPISEHNRLYWYRQTLGQGPEFLTYFQNEAQLEKSRLLSDRFSAERPKGSFSTLEIQRTEQGDSAMYLCASSPLNSGGYNEQFFGPGTRLTVL.

This clonotype came up a few times. The CDR3 reads CASSPKGTSGRENEQFF. CDR3 in DNA: TGTGCCAGCAGTCCAAAGGGGACTAGCGGGAGGGAAAATGAGCAGTTCTTC. V is TRBV12-3 or TRBV12-4 and J is TRBJ2-1, with 16 bases identical to TRBD2. The CDR3 runs 17 residues. Germline trimming cut 5 bases from V and 7 bases from J; bases unmatched to any gene: 8.

This clonotype was observed a single time. At one end the junction does not follow the germline gene, possibly because of a read error. V usage is TRBV20-1 and J usage is TRBJ2-1; D gene ambiguous. The CDR3 has 13 amino acids. Germline values: CDR1 DFQATT, CDR2 SNEGSKA (reference sequence). Here the CDR3 reads CSATKGPYNEQVF. The DNA for the CDR3 is TGCAGTGCTACTAAGGGCCCCTACAATGAGCAGGTCTTC.

This clonotype was recorded a few times. This chain joins TRBV7-2 and TRBJ1-6, with D possibly being TRBD1 (5 bases). Germline lookup yields CDR1 SGHTA and CDR2 FQGNSA. This CDR3 contains 15 residues. V lost 2 bases to trimming and J lost 4 bases, with 9 bases between them. CDR3 sequence: CASSLTQAYNSPLHF. In nucleotides, the CDR3 is TGTGCCAGCAGCTTAACACAGGCTTATAATTCACCCCTCCACTTT.

The chain employs TRBV14 and TRBJ2-7; a possible D gene is TRBD1 (5 bases). Germline-derived CDR1 and CDR2 are SGHDN and FVKESK. Trimming stripped 0 bases from V and 6 bases from J, with 24 bases between. The CDR3 runs 18 residues. The CDR3 spells CASSQEGVKGRSRCEQYF. As DNA, the CDR3 is TGTGCCAGCAGCCAAGAAGGGGTGAAGGGAAGGTCACGGTGCGAGCAGTACTTC.

V is TRBV3-1 and J is TRBJ2-7; maybe TRBD2 (6 bases). Germline-derived CDR1 and CDR2 are LGHDT and YNNKEL (reference sequence). This CDR3 region has 17 residues. V was pared by 4 bases and J by 3 bases, with 22 bases between. The CDR3 sequence is CASSLRGPPAGRYEQYF. CDR3 coding DNA: TGTGCCAGCAGCCTCCGCGGTCCCCCTGCGGGACGCTACGAGCAGTACTTC.

The chain combines TRBV4-1 with TRBJ1-2; D is ambiguous. The V end lost 1 base, the J end lost 8 bases, and 5 bases lay between the germline ends. The CDR3 is made up of 11 amino acids. From germline, CDR1 is MGHRA and CDR2 YSYEKL. The DNA of the CDR3 is TGCGCCAGCAGCCAAGGCACAGGCTACACCTTC. The encoded protein is CASSQGTGYTF.

This clonotype was seen a handful of times. The chain combines TRBV6-6 with TRBJ1-2; 8 bases are shared with TRBD1. The V and J ends lost 6 bases and 2 bases, in that order; junction bases with no gene match: 11. The CDR3 totals 16 residues. Germline V gene lookup returns CDR1 MNHNY and CDR2 SVGAGI (reference sequence). CDR3 sequence: CASSPRDRGRNYGYTF. The DNA of the CDR3 is TGTGCCAGCAGCCCACGCGACAGGGGACGAAACTATGGCTACACCTTC.

This clonotype was picked up a small number of times. This chain links TRBV29-1 with TRBJ2-1; 10 bases map to TRBD2. The germline V gene has CDR1 SQVTM and CDR2 ANQGSEA. The CDR3 length is 14 residues. V was clipped by 7 bases and J by 4 bases; unmatched bases: 7. The DNA of the CDR3 is TGCAGCGCCCACCCTAGCGGGAGTTACAATGAGCAGTTCTTC. It yields the protein CSAHPSGSYNEQFF.